The clone carrying this T cell receptor (beta chain) came up once. What it recognizes is unknown. TCRdb's copy holds only in-frame clones and misses some; the assay was immunoSEQ multiplex PCR. The sample has 300,000 to 450,000 clones; roughly 85% are singletons. The CDR3 length is 18 residues. Trimming took 2 bases from V and 8 from J; bases not matched to a gene: 14. Germline V CDR1 and CDR2: SNHLY, FYNNEI. This entry belongs to a study of cytomegalovirus exposure and HLA in healthy donors. The wider study: A later analysis reported the same platform for the 110 or so validation repertoires and the roughly 700 first-cohort repertoires. Study-level results: Researchers catalogued 160 or so TCR beta chains as cytomegalovirus-associated. Diagnosis of cytomegalovirus status made by the classifier reportedly showed high specificity and sensitivity.

The sequence was collected from a woman younger than 35 in good health and CMV-seronegative. V and J are TRBV2 and TRBJ2-1, with TRBD2 matching over 11 bases. Sequencing used PBMCs. The CDR3 DNA sequence: TGTGCCAGCAGTGAAAACCCTCCGTTATTAGCGGGAGGGTATGAGCAGTTCTTC. Protein: CASSENPPLLAGGYEQFF.